The present TCR beta chain was sequenced within a study of blood T cell repertoires in COVID-19. Overall study: The analysed material was cDNA or gDNA that came from T cells, B-cell-depleted T cells, or PBMCs.

Participants, about 18 to 90 years old, spanned under 30 US areas. Cohort allocation depended upon clinical history that participants reported. From germline, CDR1 is SGHAT and CDR2 FQNNGV. The length of the CDR3 is 13 residues. With V trimmed by 4 bases and J by 10 bases, 3 bases remained unmatched. Per the authors' pipeline: Reference gene primer amplification gave nucleated cell count estimates. Only in-frame clones appear in the TCRdb table, and some are missing; sequencing was by immunoSEQ multiplex PCR. V and J calls and clone size are given by that table; D and trimming were obtained from the DNA. Counted here are 190,000 or so clones, roughly nine tenths occurring once; the ten biggest clones make up around 8.4%.

This chain uses TRBV11-2 with TRBJ2-3, with 12 positions matching TRBD2. Sequencing input: PBMCs or T cells enriched from blood (not recorded which). The receptor was derived from a woman in her late teens or twenties who had recovered from COVID-19. Written as DNA, the CDR3 is TGTGCCAGCAGCTCTAGCGGGGGGGCCTCGCAGTATTTT. Residues: CASSSSGGASQYF.